The present entry profiles one T cell receptor beta chain with its context. This clone was recorded only once. This clone's antigen is unknown. One base away there is no much larger clone; base qualities are not given. These data belong to a study of shared clonotypes between healthy human individuals (TCRdb year 2020). Regarding the complete study: A few men and a couple of women, aged 18 to 49 years, made up the cohort. Libraries were prepared and TCR repertoires were sequenced by different laboratories using diverse techniques, in order to increase sequencing depth and limit assay-specific biases. Per donor, leukapheresis produced somewhere between about 0.94 and 9.5 billion PBMCs. For each donor, CD4 naive and CD4 memory were each given three plates, CD8 naive was given two plates, and CD8 memory was given one plate. To estimate repertoire size and how much clonotypes are shared between individuals, the study performed deep sequencing of blood TCR repertoires from roughly five healthy adults.

As encoded in the germline V gene, CDR1 is ENHRY while CDR2 is SYGVKD. Trimming takes 9 bases from V and 6 bases from J, and the germline ends sit 20 bases apart. Measured from the cysteine to the phenylalanine, the CDR3 is 14 residues long. Just CDR3 DNA is preserved here, 42 bases in frame from base 1. General study outcomes and caveats: Pairwise subsampling indicated that sequencing depth was expected to affect the degree of clonotype sharing among donors. Compared with non-shared clonotypes, the clonotypes found in all four sorted-subset donors had higher generation probabilities. When a handful of donors were compared, the shared fraction of clonotypes was roughly 5% for naive CD4, 3.5% to 4% for naive CD8, 2% to 2.5% for memory CD4, and less than 0.45% for memory CD8. Incomplete sequencing was indicated by rarefaction of sorted-subset datasets, despite the large sequencing depth. The small number of donors limited the genetic and exposure-history diversity represented. Naive subsets generally had larger estimated clonotype richness than memory subsets. Sampling was restricted to blood, and TCR repertoires in tissues likely differ from the TCR repertoires found in blood.

The donors were healthy, HIV-negative adults with no recently reported acute infections or vaccinations. Only Caucasian adults living in Nashville, Tennessee, USA were represented among the donors. Magnetic negative selection was used to enrich CD4+ T cells, after which naive cells were positively selected on CD45RA and the negative fraction became the memory subset. Blood was collected by leukapheresis, and PBMCs were isolated by Ficoll-Histopaque density gradient centrifugation and then cryopreserved in liquid nitrogen vapor phase. Analytical flow cytometry was used to check the purity and quantity of every magnetically sorted T cell population. From each sorted fraction, genomic DNA was isolated and quantified by UV absorbance on a Nanodrop 2000c. Using the deep immunoSEQ assay, multiplex PCR amplified TCR CDR3 regions from genomic DNA. Extracted genomic DNA from each cell subset was spread evenly across all wells of several immunoSEQ 96-well plates, with each plate serving as a replicate. For sorted subsets, each replicate PCR was loaded with approximately 200 ng genomic DNA, equivalent to 30,000 or so T cell genomes. Purified libraries were measured with a Qubit 3.0 fluorometer, size-checked on a Bioanalyzer 2100, and measured again with the KAPA Library Quantification kit. Every immunoSEQ 96-well plate was sequenced on a separate single-read 150-cycle Illumina NextSeq 550 flow cell. The authors' pipeline ran thus. Because the immunoSEQ output held only junctional sequences and lacked quality scores, the filtering could not match the filtering applied to full-length reads. Sequences were annotated with PyIR, a Python wrapper for IgBLAST v1.9, and V/J genes and CDR3 were assigned using IMGT germline references. Reads with weak V/J assignments (E-value above 1e-6), missing CDR3, stop codons, out-of-frame junctions, or ambiguous translated residues were removed. A V3J clonotype was defined by an identical inferred V gene, J gene, and CDR3 amino acid sequence. Percentage overlap between repertoires was calculated by dividing the number of shared unique clonotypes by the size of the smaller repertoire. Richness of each repertoire was evaluated using RTK rarefaction, the Chao1 estimator, and Recon v2.1 estimates of unobserved clonotypes. OLGA was used to compute generation probabilities for all TCRbeta clonotypes that the gDNA method yielded from several donors. Here the immuneACCESS table is served through TCRdb, limited to in-frame sequences with V and J called. Missing clones are a known gap in these copies; in checked studies unresolved V genes cover under half, and the rest lacks a known reason. V and J calls and clone size are those listed in that table; D and trimming were worked out from the DNA. Here the sample has over 850,000 clones; approximately 80% occur a single time. 0.5% to 0.65% of the sample rests with the top ten.

Recombination connected TRBV10-3 to TRBJ1-2, with the D gene uncertain. Sequencing was done on a sample of memory CD4+ T cells from PBMCs. The cell subset or site label here, explained by the study, means: CD45RA-negative fraction. The TCR sequence derives from a young man in good health. Some clones in this sample may be carry-over from other donors' samples. The CDR3 loop reads CAMTNSPAGDGYTF. The sequenced DNA: TGTGCCATGACAAACTCCCCCGCCGGGGATGGCTACACCTTC.